The TCR beta chain under discussion was sequenced for a study of T-cell memory formation after mild COVID-19 (dated by TCRdb to about 2021). Some background on the complete study: Most TCR sequence clusters were specific to one of the two donors. Two young, previously healthy adult volunteers made up the cohort, one male and one female. In a couple of donors, T-cell clones that expanded and contracted after mild COVID-19 were followed by sequencing TCRalpha and TCRbeta repertoires longitudinally.

The CDR3, from cysteine to phenylalanine, totals 16 residues. Only the CDR3 DNA is retained, 48 bases long and in frame from the first base. V and J are truncated by 4 bases and 0 bases respectively, leaving an intervening sequence of 12 bases. In the germline V gene, CDR1 corresponds to MNHEY and CDR2 to SVGAGI. Sequencer: Illumina NovaSeq 6000. Using 5'RACE with constant-segment primers, TCRalpha and TCRbeta cDNA libraries were constructed, with sample barcodes and unique molecular identifiers added in the process. RNA was extracted from every sample with Trizol reagent. Libraries were amplified in two PCR steps, with a second sample barcode and Illumina TruSeq adapters added in the second step. Sequencing of libraries was performed on an Illumina NovaSeq with 2 x 150 bp paired-end reads. In the authors' own workflow: Reads were demultiplexed and collapsed into UMI-guided consensus sequences with migec v1.2.7. Using mixcr v2.1.11, the UMI consensuses were aligned to TRA and TRB V and J templates and assembled into clonotypes. Clonotypes were classified as expanded or contracted when called significant by both edgeR and NoisET, with noise models trained on biological replicates. edgeR calls used a false discovery rate-adjusted p below 0.01 and a log2 fold-change threshold of 1. PCA with hierarchical clustering of max-normalized trajectories of the 1000 most abundant clonotypes was used as exploratory dynamics analysis. The CD4 or CD8 phenotype of responding clones was assigned using the separately sequenced CD4+ and CD8+ repertoires. TCRdb reran the public reads through fastp at Q25 and MiXCR, keeping productive beta chains. For every CDR3 protein sequence, its rows merge into one entry that carries the most common genes and DNA. The V and J calls and clone size come from TCRdb's table, not from the authors' own analysis. The table for this sample lists roughly 120,000 distinct CDR3 sequences; about a sixth of them were counted only once. Clones ranked in the top ten supply approximately 15% of the sample.

Beyond this particular receptor, the publication reports: Contracting CD4+ clones were found mainly in CM and EM memory subsets, while CD8+ clones were enriched in EMRA. From day 15 to 85, contracting clones showed balanced CD4/CD8 phenotypes, whereas a second wave of clones that expanded from day 15 to 37 leaned towards CD4+. Some responding clones were detected in pre-infection memory, which suggested that pre-existing cross-reactive memory T cells had joined the SARS-CoV-2 response. The study covered only two mild cases, and larger cohorts including severe cases with pre-infection samples were considered necessary. SARS-CoV-2 specificity was not confirmed for the second-wave clones peaking on day 37.

This clonotype has ten or more counts. The target of this receptor is not known. No much larger clone is present one base from it, and per-base qualities are unavailable. PBMCs were isolated by Ficoll-Paque density gradient centrifugation. Sequencing used PBMCs or a T cell subset sorted from them (not recorded which). Recombination connected TRBV6-5 to TRBJ2-2; a tentative D match to TRBD2 spans 6 bases. The receptor was derived from an adult woman who had mild COVID-19 (a few samples of this study predate the infection). The sample titles of this study are shuffled in the database, so cell type and time point are left out; the donor was told from shared clones. The encoded CDR3 is CASSSEGDANTGELFF. The nucleotide sequence reads as follows: TGTGCCAGCAGTTCGGAGGGAGACGCGAACACCGGGGAGCTGTTTTTT.